This TCR beta chain derives from a study of T-cell memory formation after mild COVID-19. Concerning this clonotype: Its antigen is unidentified.

Notes on the study in general: Researchers found some responding clones in pre-infection memory, a sign that cross-reactive memory joined. Contracting CD4+ clones lay largely in CM and EM, with CD8+ ones residing in EMRA.

TCR alpha and TCR beta cDNA libraries carrying sample barcodes and UMIs were produced by 5'RACE using constant-segment primers. TCRdb independently ran MiXCR on the 5' RACE reads; one entry per CDR3 protein. The sample carries hundreds of thousands of distinct CDR3 sequences, about a sixth recorded once. This CDR3 spans 16 amino acids. Deletions cut 0 bases from V and 3 bases from J, with 15 bases between. CDR1 is MNHEY and CDR2 is SVGAGI in the germline V gene. J is TRBJ2-7 and V is TRBV6-5; either TRBD1 or TRBD2 may supply D (5 bases each). The TCR comes from an adult woman who had mild COVID-19 (a few samples of this study predate the infection). Cell type and time point are not known. The source material was PBMCs or a T cell subset sorted from them (not recorded which). CDR3 sequence: CASSYSTGLGSYEQYF. The CDR3 DNA reads TGTGCCAGCAGTTACTCCACGGGGCTGGGAAGCTACGAGCAGTACTTC.